The sequence of this TCR beta chain was determined in a study of T-cell memory formation after mild COVID-19. Study context: TCR clusters largely stayed donor specific.

Using its own MiXCR run on the 5' RACE reads, TCRdb lists one record per CDR3 protein. The sample yields about 350,000 distinct CDR3 sequences, approximately 14% seen once. Germline V gene data show CDR1 as MRHNA and CDR2 as SNTAGT. The CDR3 extends over 13 amino acids. The V end was cut by 6 bases, the J end by 1 base, with 8 bases between. This clonotype was seen ten or more times. This clonotype was obtained from a man younger than 35 who had mild COVID-19 (a few samples of this study predate the infection). Cell type and time point are not known. The chain carries TRBV6-4 and TRBJ2-3; the D gene is possibly TRBD1 (6 bases). The sequenced sample was PBMCs or a T cell subset sorted from them (not recorded which). The CDR3 reads CASSNRGTDTQYF. The CDR3 bases are TGTGCCAGCAGCAACAGGGGCACAGATACGCAGTATTTT.